The entry below gives a single TCR beta chain sequence along with its context. No antigen is known for it. V shed 10 bases and J shed 0 bases, with 21 bases lying between them. This CDR3 is 16 amino acids long. The data belong to a study of blood T cells in healthy people across ages. General observations from the study: Higher diversity and more naive CD4+ cells were features of long-lived donors, compared to aged donors. Expanded clonotype changes were possibly confounded by unknown donor CMV status.

Extraction of total RNA produced a minimum of 5.5 micrograms from each sample. Alongside a J-beta primer mix, a sample-barcoded 5' primer served in a second PCR lasting about 7 to 12 cycles. Every sample gave at least 3 million paired-end reads containing CDR3. Via MiXCR, TCRdb re-called the 5' RACE reads, giving one row per CDR3 protein. The data show over 950,000 distinct CDR3 sequences, with more than 30% seen just once and around 13% held by the top ten. This TCR derives from a man aged 18 to 29 in good health. Sequenced: blood. The chain combines TRBV12-3 or TRBV12-4 with TRBJ1-1; D is possibly TRBD1 (6 bases). CDR3 sequence reads: CATSGAPSTMNTEAFF. The CDR3 DNA follows: TGTGCCACCTCAGGGGCCCCCTCAACGATGAACACTGAAGCTTTCTTT.